This T cell receptor (beta chain) originates from a study of cytomegalovirus exposure and HLA in healthy donors. As for this clone: The antigen remains undetermined.

Overall study results and limits: In a later analysis, DRB1 alleles had the most associated TCRs; HLA-C alleles the fewest.

The germline V gene has CDR1 SGHAT and CDR2 FQNNGV. The V end lost 6 bases, the J end lost 1 base, and 14 bases lay between the germline ends. The CDR3 runs 15 residues. With 60 Vbeta and 13 Jbeta primers, the PCR was carried out. Clones were sequenced by immunoSEQ multiplex PCR, and TCRdb holds only the in-frame ones, with some missing. The sample lists about 140,000 clones; roughly 79% were seen once. Sample: PBMCs. The TCR was taken from a man younger than 35 in good health and CMV-seronegative. The V call is TRBV11-2, the J call TRBJ2-3; D may be TRBD2 (6 bases). The CDR3 spells CASRAEGLRTDTQYF. CDR3 nucleotide sequence: TGTGCCAGCAGGGCGGAGGGGCTTCGCACAGATACGCAGTATTTT. The full variable domain, completed using reference TRBV11-2 and TRBJ2-3, is EAGVAQSPRYKIIEKRQSVAFWCNPISGHATLYWYQQILGQGPKLLIQFQNNGVVDDSQLPKDRFSAERLKGVDSTLKIQPAKLEDSAVYLCASRAEGLRTDTQYFGPGTRLTVL.